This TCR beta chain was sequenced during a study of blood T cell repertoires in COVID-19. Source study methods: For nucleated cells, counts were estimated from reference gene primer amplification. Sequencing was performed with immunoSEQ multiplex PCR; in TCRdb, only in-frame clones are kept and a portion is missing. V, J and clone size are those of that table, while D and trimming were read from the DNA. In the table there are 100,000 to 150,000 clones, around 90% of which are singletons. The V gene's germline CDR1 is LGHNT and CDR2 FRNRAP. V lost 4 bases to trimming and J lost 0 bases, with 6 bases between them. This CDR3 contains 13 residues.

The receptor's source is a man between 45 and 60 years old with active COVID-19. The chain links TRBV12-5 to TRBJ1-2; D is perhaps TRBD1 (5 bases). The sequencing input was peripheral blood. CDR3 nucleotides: TGTGCTAGTGGTTCGGACACTAACTATGGCTACACCTTC. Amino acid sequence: CASGSDTNYGYTF.